Listed here are 28 T cell receptor beta chains from one sample, sequenced in a study of blood T cell repertoires in COVID-19. Sequencing was performed with immunoSEQ multiplex PCR; in TCRdb, only in-frame clones are kept and a portion is missing. The sample yields about 190,000 clones, about 77% seen once. Material for sequencing was peripheral blood. These receptors all come from an elderly woman with active or convalescent COVID-19.

V and J are TRBV5-1 and TRBJ1-1; 9 nucleotides line up with TRBD1. With 2 bases clipped from V and 2 bases from J, the junction kept 7 bases outside the gene matches. The germline V gene encodes CDR1 SGHRS and CDR2 YFSETQ. The length of the CDR3 is 16 residues. The CDR3 sequence is CASSFLTGGINTEAFF. The CDR3, as DNA: TGCGCCAGCAGCTTCCTGACAGGGGGTATTAACACTGAAGCTTTCTTT.

This chain links TRBV5-4 with TRBJ2-3; 7 bases align to TRBD2. The germline gives CDR1 SGHNT, CDR2 YYREEE (reference sequence). The CDR3 has 18 residues. J was trimmed by 4 bases and V by 3 bases; bases with no gene match: 17. Here the CDR3 reads CASSWGRGGAGLADTQYF. The CDR3 DNA is TGTGCCAGCAGCTGGGGGAGAGGTGGAGCGGGACTTGCAGATACGCAGTATTTT.

This clone has a single count. The chain has TRBV5-5 and TRBJ1-2, with TRBD1 matching over 9 bases. V shed 3 bases, J shed 4 bases, and the junction held 7 bases outside the gene matches. The CDR3 spans 15 residues. Germline V gives CDR1 SGHKS, CDR2 YYEKEE (reference sequence). The CDR3 DNA sequence: TGTGCCAGCAGCTCCGCCGGGACAGGGACCTATGGCTACACCTTC. Translation gives CASSSAGTGTYGYTF. Complete variable domain (other parts from reference TRBV5-5 and TRBJ1-2): DAGVTQSPTHLIKTRGQQVTLRCSPISGHKSVSWYQQVLGQGPQFIFQYYEKEERGRGNFPDRFSARQFPNYSSELNVNALLLGDSALYLCASSSAGTGTYGYTFGSGTRLTVV.

The genes are TRBV19 and TRBJ1-5, with D maybe TRBD1 (5 bases). Germline V gives CDR1 LNHDA, CDR2 SQIVND (reference sequence). This CDR3 is 14 amino acids long. Trimming removed 6 bases from V and 0 bases from J, with 9 bases in between. The CDR3 bases are TGTGCCAGTAGCCCGACAGTTAGCAATCAGCCCCAGCATTTT. Protein: CASSPTVSNQPQHF.

V and J are TRBV4-2 and TRBJ1-1; the D gene is possibly TRBD1 (5 bases). The CDR3 runs to 14 residues. Trimming shortened V by 4 bases and J by 2 bases, and 11 bases separated the two germline ends. Germline V CDR1 and CDR2: LGHNA, YNFKEQ. The CDR3 region has the DNA TGTGCCAGCAGCCCCTCTAGGGGAAACACTGAAGCTTTCTTT. Its protein is CASSPSRGNTEAFF.

As DNA, the CDR3 is TGTGCCAGCAGCTTAGGGGGCCTGGGGGGCACTGAAGCTTTCTTT. Amino acid sequence: CASSLGGLGGTEAFF. The chain carries TRBV7-2 and TRBJ1-1, with a tentative D call TRBD1 (5 bases). Trimming took 1 base from V and 4 from J, leaving 13 bases between them. Germline CDR1 and CDR2: SGHTA and FQGNSA. The CDR3 is 15 residues long.

The CDR3 DNA reads as TGCGCCAGCAGCCAGGGACTAGCGGGGGGGCTCGGAGAGACCCAGTACTTC. This codes for CASSQGLAGGLGETQYF. The chain carries TRBV4-3 and TRBJ2-5; 16 bases agree with TRBD2. There are 17 residues in the CDR3. The germline V gene encodes CDR1 LGHNA and CDR2 YSLEER. V trimming: 3 bases; J trimming: 4 bases; junction bases outside the gene matches: 5.

The chain links TRBV2 to TRBJ1-3; D may be TRBD1 (6 bases). V lost 5 bases and J lost 1, with 6 bases in between. Germline CDR1 SNHLY, CDR2 FYNNEI. This CDR3 has 13 residues. As DNA, the CDR3 is TGTGCCAGCAGTACAGGGTCTGGAAACACCATATATTTT. This gives the protein CASSTGSGNTIYF. The variable domain in full, with the rest retrieved from reference TRBV2 and TRBJ1-3, is EPEVTQTPSHQVTQMGQEVILRCVPISNHLYFYWYRQILGQKVEFLVSFYNNEISEKSEIFDDQFSVERPDGSNFTLKIRSTKLEDSAMYFCASSTGSGNTIYFGEGSWLTVV.

The chain's CDR3 is CASSYAGATYGYTF. CDR3 coding DNA: TGTGCCAGCAGTTACGCAGGGGCCACCTATGGCTACACCTTC. The chain couples TRBV6-6 to TRBJ1-2; TRBD1 might be the D (6 bases). The V gene's germline CDR1 is MNHNY and CDR2 SVGAGI (reference sequence). This CDR3 region has 14 residues. The V and J ends lost 2 bases and 4 bases respectively, with 11 bases between them.

The chain has TRBV19 and TRBJ1-2; 7 bases are a match to TRBD1. CDR1 and CDR2 from the germline V gene are LNHDA and SQIVND (reference sequence). The V and J ends lost 5 bases and 1 base, in that order; junction bases with no gene match: 7. The CDR3 spans 15 residues. For the CDR3, the DNA is TGTGCCAGTAGTCCCGGGACAGTTCGTAACTATGGCTACACCTTC. The encoded protein is CASSPGTVRNYGYTF.

This chain uses TRBV11-2 with TRBJ2-2; 8 bases agree with TRBD1. This CDR3 contains 17 residues. The J segment lost 2 bases and the V segment lost 2 bases, leaving 7 bases of the junction unmatched. Germline values: CDR1 SGHAT, CDR2 FQNNGV. The DNA of the CDR3 is TGTGCCAGCAGCTTACCCTCGGGACAGGTCAACACCGGGGAGCTGTTTTTT. This codes for CASSLPSGQVNTGELFF.

The chain uses TRBV6-5 and TRBJ2-3; D is undetermined. CDR3 size: 13 residues. Between the trimmed V and J ends, which lost 7 bases and 4 bases, there was a span of 12 bases. CDR1 is MNHEY, CDR2 SVGAGI, per germline. Here the CDR3 DNA reads TGTGCCAGCACTTATCCAGGCGCAGATACGCAGTATTTT. Amino acids: CASTYPGADTQYF.

The chain has TRBV6-2 or TRBV6-3 and TRBJ2-4; no clear D gene. Trimming pared 5 bases from V and 0 bases from J, leaving 11 bases between. The CDR3 extends over 15 amino acids. Germline values: CDR1 MNHEY, CDR2 SVGEGT. Written as DNA, the CDR3 is TGTGCCAGCAGTACTCAACTACTAGCCAAAAACATTCAGTACTTC. The encoded protein is CASSTQLLAKNIQYF.

The V and J genes are TRBV11-2 and TRBJ2-1; 7 nucleotides line up with TRBD2. Germline assignment: CDR1 SGHAT and CDR2 FQNNGV. J lost 0 bases, V lost 1 base, and 3 bases had no gene match. This CDR3 spans 16 amino acids. The CDR3 DNA is TGTGCCAGCAGCTTAGTAGTAGCGGGCTCCTACAATGAGCAGTTCTTC. Its protein is CASSLVVAGSYNEQFF.

The chain is built from TRBV19 and TRBJ1-5; 8 positions match TRBD1. J gave up 6 bases and V 10 bases, and 8 bases lay outside the gene matches. CDR1 is LNHDA, CDR2 SQIVND, per germline (reference sequence). This CDR3 contains 13 residues. The CDR3 bases are TGTGCCACTTCGGACAGGGAGCGTCAGCCCCAGCATTTT. Encoded protein: CATSDRERQPQHF.

The rearrangement uses TRBV3-1 (or the pseudogene TRBV3-2) and TRBJ1-2; possibly TRBD1 for D (5 bases). This CDR3 has 14 residues. The germline gives CDR1 LGHDT, CDR2 YNNKEL (reference sequence). Trimming removed 0 bases from V and 8 bases from J, with 13 bases in between. The CDR3 DNA follows: TGTGCCAGCAGCCAAGATCAGGGATGGGGAGGCTACACCTTC. Protein sequence: CASSQDQGWGGYTF.

J is TRBJ2-3 and V is TRBV29-1; 9 bases are shared with TRBD1. Germline V lookup: CDR1 SQVTM, CDR2 ANQGSEA. This CDR3 spans 14 amino acids. Trimming took 7 bases from V and 4 from J; bases not matched to a gene: 9. The CDR3 nucleotides read TGCAGCGCCGCGGGACAGGGAGGCGCAGATACGCAGTATTTT. It specifies CSAAGQGGADTQYF.

This rearrangement joins TRBV4-1 to TRBJ1-5; the D is unclear. V lost 1 base and J lost 0, with 13 bases in between. The germline CDR1 and CDR2 sequences are MGHRA and YSYEKL. The CDR3 runs 17 residues. The CDR3 region is CASSQGSARDSNQPQHF. As DNA, the CDR3 is TGCGCCAGCAGCCAAGGCTCGGCCCGGGATAGCAATCAGCCCCAGCATTTT.

The rearrangement links TRBV7-2 to TRBJ2-1; possibly TRBD2 for D (7 bases). The CDR3 covers 14 residues. Germline V gene sequence: CDR1 SGHTA, CDR2 FQGNSA. V gave up 3 bases and J gave up 8 bases, with 14 bases separating them. The CDR3 is CASSLWGGPDEQFF. DNA of the CDR3: TGTGCCAGCAGCTTGTGGGGGGGCCCGGATGAGCAGTTCTTC. The full variable domain, rest sourced from reference TRBV7-2 and TRBJ2-1, is GAGVSQSPSNKVTEKGKDVELRCDPISGHTALYWYRQSLGQGLEFLIYFQGNSAPDKSGLPSDRFSAERTGGSVSTLTIQRTQQEDSAVYLCASSLWGGPDEQFFGPGTRLTVL.

This clone was detected only once. A read error may account for a junction end that differs from germline. The V gene is TRBV6-4, the J gene TRBJ2-1, with 7 bases fitting TRBD2. Germline V gene data show CDR1 as MRHNA and CDR2 as SNTAGT. The CDR3 spans 15 residues. The CDR3 here is CASSSTGTTYSEQFF. The CDR3, as DNA: TGTGCCAGCAGTTCAACCGGGACTACCTACAGTGAGCAGTTCTTC.

This clone has just one count. CDR3 residues: CASSLASGGAAEQFF. Written as DNA, the CDR3 is TGTGCCAGCAGCTTGGCTAGCGGGGGGGCGGCTGAGCAGTTCTTC. The chain uses TRBV5-4 and TRBJ2-1; TRBD2 aligns across 12 bases. V was pared by 0 bases and J by 9 bases, with 4 bases of the junction left unmatched. Germline CDR1 reads SGHNT; CDR2 reads YYREEE (reference sequence). CDR3 size: 15 residues.

This chain uses TRBV11-3 with TRBJ2-3; tentative D call: TRBD1 (5 bases). Germline V gives CDR1 SGHNT, CDR2 YENEEA. This CDR3 has 13 residues. V was pared by 4 bases and J by 4 bases, with 9 bases between. The CDR3 sequence is CASSSVGADTQYF. CDR3 in DNA: TGTGCCAGCAGCTCGGTAGGGGCAGATACGCAGTATTTT.

This chain links TRBV27 with TRBJ1-1; D is perhaps TRBD1 (6 bases). Trimming stripped 1 base from V and 3 bases from J, with 9 bases between. The CDR3 is 14 residues long. The germline V gene encodes CDR1 MNHEY and CDR2 SMNVEV (reference sequence). The CDR3 reads CASSLYRAHTEAFF. The DNA for the CDR3 is TGTGCCAGCAGTTTATACAGGGCGCACACTGAAGCTTTCTTT.

This chain uses TRBV5-1 with TRBJ2-1; TRBD1 might be the D (6 bases). From germline, CDR1 is SGHRS and CDR2 YFSETQ. The CDR3 consists of 13 residues. Trimming removed 2 bases from V and 4 bases from J, with 7 bases in between. CDR3 nucleotides: TGCGCCAGCAGCTTACAGGGATACAATGAGCAGTTCTTC. This codes for CASSLQGYNEQFF.

J is TRBJ1-1 and V is TRBV11-1; 8 nucleotides match TRBD1. This CDR3 has 15 amino acids. Trimming cost V 2 bases and J 0 bases; bases outside gene matches: 2. Per germline, CDR1 SGHAT and CDR2 FQDESV (reference sequence). The CDR3 region is CASSLQGAMNTEAFF. In DNA form, the CDR3 reads TGTGCCAGCAGCTTACAGGGGGCAATGAACACTGAAGCTTTCTTT.

The rearrangement uses TRBV11-2 and TRBJ2-5; 12 bases align to TRBD2. The germline gives CDR1 SGHAT, CDR2 FQNNGV. V dropped 5 bases and J dropped 4; count of bases not matched to a gene: 8. This CDR3 spans 16 amino acids. CDR3 sequence (DNA): TGTGCCAGCAGCCAACGACTAGCGGGGGTTGTAGAGACCCAGTACTTC. This encodes CASSQRLAGVVETQYF.

J is TRBJ1-4 and V is TRBV5-4, with TRBD1 identical over 7 bases. Germline assignment: CDR1 SGHNT and CDR2 YYREEE (reference sequence). V dropped 4 bases and J dropped 7; count of bases not matched to a gene: 7. This CDR3 has 14 amino acids. This CDR3 is CASSLRGQSEKLFF. CDR3 bases: TGTGCCAGCAGCCTACGGGGACAGTCTGAAAAACTGTTTTTT.

The V gene is TRBV18, the J gene TRBJ1-6, with unresolved D. Germline CDR1 KGHSH, CDR2 LQKENI. The length of the CDR3 is 14 residues. V shed 5 bases and J shed 5 bases, with 10 bases lying between them. CDR3 bases: TGTGCCAGCTCAGCTATCACGGATAATTCACCCCTCCACTTT. It codes for CASSAITDNSPLHF.